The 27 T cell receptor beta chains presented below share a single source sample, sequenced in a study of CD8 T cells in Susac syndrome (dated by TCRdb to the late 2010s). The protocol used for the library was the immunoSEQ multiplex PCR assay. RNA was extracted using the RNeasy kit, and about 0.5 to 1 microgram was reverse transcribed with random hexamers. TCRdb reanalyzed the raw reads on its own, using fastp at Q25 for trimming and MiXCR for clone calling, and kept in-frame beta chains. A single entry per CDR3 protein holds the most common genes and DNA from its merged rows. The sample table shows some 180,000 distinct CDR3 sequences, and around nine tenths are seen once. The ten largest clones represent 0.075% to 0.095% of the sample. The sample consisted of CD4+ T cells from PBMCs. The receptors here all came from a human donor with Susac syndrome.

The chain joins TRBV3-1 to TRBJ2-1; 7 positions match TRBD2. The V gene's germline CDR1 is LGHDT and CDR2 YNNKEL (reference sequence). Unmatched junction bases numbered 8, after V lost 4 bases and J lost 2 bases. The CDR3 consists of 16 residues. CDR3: CASSPLAGVPYNEQFF. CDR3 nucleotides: TGTGCCAGCAGCCCCCTCGCGGGAGTCCCCTACAATGAGCAGTTCTTC.

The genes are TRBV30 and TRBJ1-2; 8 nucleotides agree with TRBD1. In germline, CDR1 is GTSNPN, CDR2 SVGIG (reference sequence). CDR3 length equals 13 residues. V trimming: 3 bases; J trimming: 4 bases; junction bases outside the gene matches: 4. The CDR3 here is CAWSRTGSYGYTF. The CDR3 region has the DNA TGTGCCTGGAGCAGGACAGGGAGCTATGGCTACACCTTC.

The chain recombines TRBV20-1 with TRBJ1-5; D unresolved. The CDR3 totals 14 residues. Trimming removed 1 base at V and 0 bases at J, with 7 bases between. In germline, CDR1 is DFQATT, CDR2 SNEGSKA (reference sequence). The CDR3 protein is CSARGVSSNQPQHF. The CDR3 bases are TGCAGTGCTAGAGGAGTCAGTAGCAATCAGCCCCAGCATTTT.

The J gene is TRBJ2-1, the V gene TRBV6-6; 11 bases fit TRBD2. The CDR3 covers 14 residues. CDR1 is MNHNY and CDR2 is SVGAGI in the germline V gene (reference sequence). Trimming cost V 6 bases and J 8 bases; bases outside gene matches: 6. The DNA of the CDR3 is TGTGCCAGCAGATTTAGCGGGGGGGCCGATGAGCAGTTCTTC. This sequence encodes CASRFSGGADEQFF.

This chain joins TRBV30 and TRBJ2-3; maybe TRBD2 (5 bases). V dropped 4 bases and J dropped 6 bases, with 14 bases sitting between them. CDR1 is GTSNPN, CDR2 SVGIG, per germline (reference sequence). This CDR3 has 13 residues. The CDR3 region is CAWTPNPGDTQYF. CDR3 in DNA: TGTGCCTGGACCCCCAACCCGGGGGATACGCAGTATTTT. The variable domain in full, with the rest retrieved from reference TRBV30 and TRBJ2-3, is SQTIHQWPATLVQPVGSPLSLECTVEGTSNPNLYWYRQAAGRGLQLLFYSVGIGQISSEVPQNLSASRPQDRQFILSSKKLLLSDSGFYLCAWTPNPGDTQYFGPGTRLTVL.

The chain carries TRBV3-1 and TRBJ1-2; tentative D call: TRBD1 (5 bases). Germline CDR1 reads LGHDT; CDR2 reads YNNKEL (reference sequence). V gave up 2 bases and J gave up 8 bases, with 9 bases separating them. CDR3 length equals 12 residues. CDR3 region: CASSQQGWGYTF. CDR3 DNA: TGTGCCAGCAGCCAACAGGGTTGGGGCTACACCTTC. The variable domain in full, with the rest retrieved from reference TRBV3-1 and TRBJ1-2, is DTAVSQTPKYLVTQMGNDKSIKCEQNLGHDTMYWYKQDSKKFLKIMFSYNNKELIINETVPNRFSPKSPDKAHLNLHINSLELGDSAVYFCASSQQGWGYTFGSGTRLTVV.

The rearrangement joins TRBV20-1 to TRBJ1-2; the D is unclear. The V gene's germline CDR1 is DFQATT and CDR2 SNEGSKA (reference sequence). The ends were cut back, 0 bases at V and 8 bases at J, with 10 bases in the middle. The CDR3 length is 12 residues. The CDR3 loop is CSARDQHDGYTF. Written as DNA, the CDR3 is TGCAGTGCTAGAGATCAACACGACGGCTACACCTTC.

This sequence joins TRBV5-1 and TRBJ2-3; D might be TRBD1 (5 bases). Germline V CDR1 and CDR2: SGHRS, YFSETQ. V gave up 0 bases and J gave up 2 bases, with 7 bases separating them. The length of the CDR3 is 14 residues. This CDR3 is CASSLEQDTDTQYF. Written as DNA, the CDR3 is TGCGCCAGCAGCTTGGAACAGGACACAGATACGCAGTATTTT. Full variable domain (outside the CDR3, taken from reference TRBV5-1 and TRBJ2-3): KAGVTQTPRYLIKTRGQQVTLSCSPISGHRSVSWYQQTPGQGLQFLFEYFSETQRNKGNFPGRFSGRQFSNSRSEMNVSTLELGDSALYLCASSLEQDTDTQYFGPGTRLTVL.

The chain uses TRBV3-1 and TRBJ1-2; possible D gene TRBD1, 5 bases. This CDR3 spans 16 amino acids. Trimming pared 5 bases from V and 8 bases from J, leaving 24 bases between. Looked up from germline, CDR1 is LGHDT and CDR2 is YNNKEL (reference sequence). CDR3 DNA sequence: TGTGCCAGCAGCGCCCAACGCCAGGTCAGGGTCGGCGGCTACACCTTC. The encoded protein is CASSAQRQVRVGGYTF.

For the CDR3, the DNA is TGTGCCAGCAGTGGGCGACAGGGGACCCCTGGAAACACCATATATTTT. Residues: CASSGRQGTPGNTIYF. The chain combines TRBV25-1 with TRBJ1-3; 8 bases match TRBD1. Germline trimming cut 4 bases from V and 2 bases from J; bases unmatched to any gene: 7. The CDR3 is 16 residues long. CDR1 is MGHDK and CDR2 is SYGVNS in the germline V gene. Looking up the rest from reference TRBV25-1 and TRBJ1-3 gives the full variable domain: EADIYQTPRYLVIGTGKKITLECSQTMGHDKMYWYQQDPGMELHLIHYSYGVNSTEKGDLSSESTVSRIRTEHFPLTLESARPSHTSQYLCASSGRQGTPGNTIYFGEGSWLTVV.

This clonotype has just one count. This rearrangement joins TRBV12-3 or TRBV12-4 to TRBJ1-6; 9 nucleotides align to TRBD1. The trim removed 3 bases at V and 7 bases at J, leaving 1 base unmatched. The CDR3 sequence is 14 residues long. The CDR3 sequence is CASSLGTGNSPLHF. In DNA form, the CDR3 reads TGTGCCAGCAGTTTGGGGACAGGGAATTCACCCCTCCACTTT.

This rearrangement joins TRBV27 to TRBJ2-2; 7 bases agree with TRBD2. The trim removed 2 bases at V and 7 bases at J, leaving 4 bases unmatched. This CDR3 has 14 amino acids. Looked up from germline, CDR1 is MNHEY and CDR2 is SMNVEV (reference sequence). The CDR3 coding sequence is TGTGCCAGCAGTTTAGGGGGGGTTGGCGGGGAGCTGTTTTTT. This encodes CASSLGGVGGELFF.

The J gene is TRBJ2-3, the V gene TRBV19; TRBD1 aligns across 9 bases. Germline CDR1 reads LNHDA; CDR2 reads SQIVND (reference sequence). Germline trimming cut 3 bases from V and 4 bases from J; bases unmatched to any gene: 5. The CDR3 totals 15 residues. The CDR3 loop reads CASSITGQGPDTQYF. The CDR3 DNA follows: TGTGCCAGTAGTATCACGGGACAGGGACCAGATACGCAGTATTTT.

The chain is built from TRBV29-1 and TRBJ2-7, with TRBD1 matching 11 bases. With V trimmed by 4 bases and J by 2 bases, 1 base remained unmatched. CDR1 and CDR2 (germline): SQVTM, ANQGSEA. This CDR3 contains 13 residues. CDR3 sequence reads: CSVGGQGAYEQYF. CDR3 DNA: TGCAGCGTTGGGGGACAGGGGGCCTACGAGCAGTACTTC.

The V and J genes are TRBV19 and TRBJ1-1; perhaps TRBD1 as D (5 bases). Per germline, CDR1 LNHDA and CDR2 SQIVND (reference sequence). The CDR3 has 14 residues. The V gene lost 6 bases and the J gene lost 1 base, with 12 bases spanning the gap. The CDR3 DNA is TGTGCCAGTAGCATCGGCGGGACGAACACTGAAGCTTTCTTT. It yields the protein CASSIGGTNTEAFF.

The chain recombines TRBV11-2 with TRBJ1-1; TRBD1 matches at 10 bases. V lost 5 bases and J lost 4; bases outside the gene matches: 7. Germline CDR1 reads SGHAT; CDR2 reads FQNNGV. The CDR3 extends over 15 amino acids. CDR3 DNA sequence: TGTGCCAGCAGCCCCGGGACAGGGGTTACCACTGAAGCTTTCTTT. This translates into CASSPGTGVTTEAFF.

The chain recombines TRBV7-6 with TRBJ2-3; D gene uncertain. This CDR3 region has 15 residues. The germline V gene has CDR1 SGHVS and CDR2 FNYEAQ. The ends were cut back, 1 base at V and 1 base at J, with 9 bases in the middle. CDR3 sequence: CASSLVLERTDTQYF. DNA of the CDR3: TGTGCCAGCAGCTTAGTTCTTGAACGCACAGATACGCAGTATTTT.

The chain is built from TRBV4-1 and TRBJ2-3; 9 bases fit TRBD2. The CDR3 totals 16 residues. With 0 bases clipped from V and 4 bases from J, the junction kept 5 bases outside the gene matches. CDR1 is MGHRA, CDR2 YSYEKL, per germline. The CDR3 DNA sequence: TGCGCCAGCAGCCAAGATTTCAGCGGGAGGTCAGATACGCAGTATTTT. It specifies CASSQDFSGRSDTQYF.

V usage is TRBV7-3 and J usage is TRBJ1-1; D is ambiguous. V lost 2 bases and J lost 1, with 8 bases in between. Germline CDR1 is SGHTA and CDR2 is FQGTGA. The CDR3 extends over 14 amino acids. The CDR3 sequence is CASSLQHQNTEAFF. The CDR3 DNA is TGTGCCAGCAGCTTACAGCACCAGAACACTGAAGCTTTCTTT.

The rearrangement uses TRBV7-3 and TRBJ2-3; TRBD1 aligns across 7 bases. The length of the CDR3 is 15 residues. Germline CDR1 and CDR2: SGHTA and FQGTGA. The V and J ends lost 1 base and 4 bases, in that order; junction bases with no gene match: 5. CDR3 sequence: CASSLMAGGADTQYF. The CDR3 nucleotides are TGTGCCAGCAGCTTAATGGCAGGGGGAGCAGATACGCAGTATTTT.

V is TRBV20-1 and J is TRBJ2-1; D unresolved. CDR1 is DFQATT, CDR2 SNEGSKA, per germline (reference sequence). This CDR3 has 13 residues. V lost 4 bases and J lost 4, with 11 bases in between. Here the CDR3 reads CSAIGGNYNEQFF. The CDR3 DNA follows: TGCAGTGCTATTGGCGGAAATTACAATGAGCAGTTCTTC.

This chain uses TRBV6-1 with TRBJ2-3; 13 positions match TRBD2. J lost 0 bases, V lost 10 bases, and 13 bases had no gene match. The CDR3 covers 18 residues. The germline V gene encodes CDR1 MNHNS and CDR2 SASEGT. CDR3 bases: TGTGCCACTTCCCAGCGGACTAGCGGGAGACCTAGCACAGATACGCAGTATTTT. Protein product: CATSQRTSGRPSTDTQYF.

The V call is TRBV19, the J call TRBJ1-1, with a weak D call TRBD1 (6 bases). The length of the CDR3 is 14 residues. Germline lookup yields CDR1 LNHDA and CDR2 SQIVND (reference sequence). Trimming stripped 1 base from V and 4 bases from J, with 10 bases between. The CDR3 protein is CASSIGGGGTEAFF. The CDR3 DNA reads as TGTGCCAGTAGTATAGGAGGGGGGGGCACTGAAGCTTTCTTT. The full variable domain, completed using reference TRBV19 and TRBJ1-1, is DGGITQSPKYLFRKEGQNVTLSCEQNLNHDAMYWYRQDPGQGLRLIYYSQIVNDFQKGDIAEGYSVSREKKESFPLTVTSAQKNPTAFYLCASSIGGGGTEAFFGQGTRLTVV.

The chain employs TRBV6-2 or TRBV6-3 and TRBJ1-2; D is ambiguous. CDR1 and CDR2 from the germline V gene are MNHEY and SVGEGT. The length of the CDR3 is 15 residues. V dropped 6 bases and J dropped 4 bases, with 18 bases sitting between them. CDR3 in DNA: TGTGCCAGCAGACCGGCCCCCCTAAATGGCTATGGCTACACCTTC. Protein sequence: CASRPAPLNGYGYTF.

CDR3 sequence (DNA): TGTGCCAGCAGCGTGGGGACAGGGAGAGGACAAGAGACCCAGTACTTC. It translates to CASSVGTGRGQETQYF. The chain recombines TRBV9 with TRBJ2-5, with 9 bases aligning to TRBD1. CDR3 length equals 16 residues. Germline values: CDR1 SGDLS, CDR2 YYNGEE. J was trimmed by 2 bases and V by 2 bases; bases with no gene match: 7. The full variable domain, with the rest looked up from reference TRBV9 and TRBJ2-5, is DSGVTQTPKHLITATGQRVTLRCSPRSGDLSVYWYQQSLDQGLQFLIQYYNGEERAKGNILERFSAQQFPDLHSELNLSSLELGDSALYFCASSVGTGRGQETQYFGPGTRLLVL.

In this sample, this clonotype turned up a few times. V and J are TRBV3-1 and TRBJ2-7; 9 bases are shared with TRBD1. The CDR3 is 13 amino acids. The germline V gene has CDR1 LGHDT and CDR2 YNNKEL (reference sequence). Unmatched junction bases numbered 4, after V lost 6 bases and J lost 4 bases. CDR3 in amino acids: CASRPGQGYEQYF. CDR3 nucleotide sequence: TGTGCCAGCAGGCCCGGACAGGGGTACGAGCAGTACTTC.

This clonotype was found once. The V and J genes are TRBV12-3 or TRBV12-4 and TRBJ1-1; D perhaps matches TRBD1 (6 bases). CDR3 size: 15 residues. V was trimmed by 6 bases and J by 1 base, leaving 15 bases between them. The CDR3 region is CASSRQAAGNTEAFF. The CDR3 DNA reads TGTGCCAGCAGCCGACAGGCCGCCGGGAACACTGAAGCTTTCTTT.